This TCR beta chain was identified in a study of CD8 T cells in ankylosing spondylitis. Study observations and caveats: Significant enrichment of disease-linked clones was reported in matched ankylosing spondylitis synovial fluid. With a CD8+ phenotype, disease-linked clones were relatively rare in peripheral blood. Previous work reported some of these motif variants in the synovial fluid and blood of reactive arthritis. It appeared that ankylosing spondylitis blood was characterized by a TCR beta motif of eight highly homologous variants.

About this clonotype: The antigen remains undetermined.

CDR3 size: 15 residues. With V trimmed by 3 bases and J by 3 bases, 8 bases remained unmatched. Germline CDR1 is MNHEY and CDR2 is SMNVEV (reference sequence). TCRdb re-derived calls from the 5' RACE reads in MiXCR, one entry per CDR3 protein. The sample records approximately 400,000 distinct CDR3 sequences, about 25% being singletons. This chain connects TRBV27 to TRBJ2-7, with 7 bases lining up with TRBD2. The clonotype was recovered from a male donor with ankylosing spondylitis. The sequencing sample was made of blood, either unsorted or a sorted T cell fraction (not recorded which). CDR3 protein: CASSFRTRSGYEQYF. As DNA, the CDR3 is TGTGCCAGCAGTTTCCGGACTAGGTCCGGCTACGAGCAGTACTTC.